Sequencing of this T cell receptor (beta chain) was carried out in a study of T cell changes during pregnancy in multiple sclerosis. Germline V lookup: CDR1 SGHRS, CDR2 YFSETQ. V shed 3 bases and J 4 bases; nucleotides not matched to a gene: 8. The CDR3 length is 17 residues. Assay used: immunoSEQ multiplex PCR; TCRdb lists only in-frame clones, some missing. The data hold around 71,000 clones, with over 85% observed a single time. This chain connects TRBV5-1 to TRBJ1-4, with 11 bases lining up with TRBD1. The sample consisted of peripheral blood, taken in the third trimester of pregnancy. The sequence was obtained from a female donor with multiple sclerosis, enrolled in a pregnancy study. CDR3 DNA: TGCGCCAGCAGCTGGACCGGGACAGGGGGTGGTAATGAAAAACTGTTTTTT. This gives the protein CASSWTGTGGGNEKLFF.